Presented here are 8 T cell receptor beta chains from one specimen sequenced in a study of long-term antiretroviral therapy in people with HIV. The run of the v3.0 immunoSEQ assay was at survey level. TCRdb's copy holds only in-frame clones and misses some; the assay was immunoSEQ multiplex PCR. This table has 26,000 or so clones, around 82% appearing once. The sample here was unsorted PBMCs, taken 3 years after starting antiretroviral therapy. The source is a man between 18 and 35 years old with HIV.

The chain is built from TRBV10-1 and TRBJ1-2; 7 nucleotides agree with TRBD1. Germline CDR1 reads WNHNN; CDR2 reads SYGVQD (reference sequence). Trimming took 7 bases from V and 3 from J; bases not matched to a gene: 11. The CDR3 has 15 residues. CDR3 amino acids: CASNRDSQMDYGYTF. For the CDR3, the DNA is TGCGCCAGCAACCGGGACAGCCAAATGGACTATGGCTACACCTTC.

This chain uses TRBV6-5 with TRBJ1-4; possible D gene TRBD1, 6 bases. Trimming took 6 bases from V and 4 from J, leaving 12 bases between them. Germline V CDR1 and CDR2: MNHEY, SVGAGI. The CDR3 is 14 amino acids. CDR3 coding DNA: TGTGCCAGCAGGACCGGACAGCTTAATGAAAAACTGTTTTTT. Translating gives CASRTGQLNEKLFF.

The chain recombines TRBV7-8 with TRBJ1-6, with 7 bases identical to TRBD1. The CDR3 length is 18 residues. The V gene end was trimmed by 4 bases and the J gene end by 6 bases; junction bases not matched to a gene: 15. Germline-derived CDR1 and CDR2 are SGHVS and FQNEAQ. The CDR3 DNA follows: TGTGCCAGCAGCTCCAACTTCCGGGACAGCCCTACTAATTCACCCCTCCACTTT. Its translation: CASSSNFRDSPTNSPLHF. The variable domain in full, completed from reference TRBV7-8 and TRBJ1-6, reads GAGVSQSPRYKVAKRGQDVALRCDPISGHVSLFWYQQALGQGPEFLTYFQNEAQLDKSGLPSDRFFAERPEGSVSTLKIQRTQQEDSAVYLCASSSNFRDSPTNSPLHFGNGTRLTVT.

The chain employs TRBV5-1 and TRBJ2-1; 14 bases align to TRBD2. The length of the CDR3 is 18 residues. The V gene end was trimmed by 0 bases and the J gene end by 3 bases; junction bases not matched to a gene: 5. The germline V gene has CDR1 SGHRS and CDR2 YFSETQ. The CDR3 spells CASSLGLAGGVFYNEQFF. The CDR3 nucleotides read TGCGCCAGCAGCTTGGGACTAGCGGGGGGGGTTTTCTACAATGAGCAGTTCTTC.

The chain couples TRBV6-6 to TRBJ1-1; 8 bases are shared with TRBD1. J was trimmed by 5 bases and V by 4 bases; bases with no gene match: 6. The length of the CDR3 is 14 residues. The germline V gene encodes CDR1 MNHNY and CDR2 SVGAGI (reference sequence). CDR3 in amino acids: CASSSRTGRTEAFF. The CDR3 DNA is TGTGCCAGCAGTTCACGGACAGGGCGGACTGAAGCTTTCTTT.

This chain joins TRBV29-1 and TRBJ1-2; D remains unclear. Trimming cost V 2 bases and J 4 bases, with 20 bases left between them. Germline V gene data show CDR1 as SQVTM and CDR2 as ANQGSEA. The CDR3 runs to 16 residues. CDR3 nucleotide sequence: TGCAGCGTTGAATCTGTCCCGGGCCCCCTTGGCTATGGCTACACCTTC. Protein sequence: CSVESVPGPLGYGYTF.

The CDR3 reads CASSMIGSKETQYF. The DNA for the CDR3 is TGTGCCAGTAGTATGATAGGCAGCAAAGAGACCCAGTACTTC. The chain links TRBV19 to TRBJ2-5; D remains unclear. Looked up from germline, CDR1 is LNHDA and CDR2 is SQIVND (reference sequence). The CDR3 is made up of 14 amino acids. Trimming took off 3 bases at V and 3 bases at J, with 11 bases between the two ends.

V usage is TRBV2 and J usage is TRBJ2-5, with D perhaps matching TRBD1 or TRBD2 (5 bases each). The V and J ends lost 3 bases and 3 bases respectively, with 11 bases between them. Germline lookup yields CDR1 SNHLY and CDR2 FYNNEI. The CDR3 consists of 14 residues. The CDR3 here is CASSEKGPKETQYF. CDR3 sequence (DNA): TGTGCCAGCAGTGAGAAGGGACCTAAAGAGACCCAGTACTTC.